The source of this TCR beta chain is a study of T cell responses to AZD1222 COVID-19 vaccine (dated by TCRdb to the early 2020s). Describing the broader study: TCR sequencing covered roughly 230 trial participants: 207 given two doses of AZD1222 and 26 given two doses of MenACWY control vaccine. Trial participants were enrolled by age into 18-55, 56-69 and 70-plus year subgroups, with 148, 28 and 57 TCR-sequenced participants respectively. Broad study findings and their caveats: Because no day 14 peak-response samples were available, repertoires were characterized only after the peak T cell response. Conclusions about previously exposed vaccinees were limited because only six or seven AZD1222 recipients were SARS-CoV-2 seropositive at baseline. Epitopes outside the regions mutated in the B.1.351 and B.1.1.7 variants were reportedly recognized by nearly half of the unique spike-specific TCRs. After two AZD1222 doses, both the breadth and the depth of spike-specific TCRs were significantly higher than at day 0 and than in MenACWY recipients. The 56-69-year group was small, and its depth increase did not reach significance, likely because of low power. Most participants were white British and females outnumbered males, and the authors suggested that clonal diversity may have been underestimated. CD4 TCRs associated with the vaccine covered the entire spike protein, and the dominant responses were in regions 160-218 and 743-854.

The CDR3, from cysteine to phenylalanine, totals 16 residues. Of all the DNA, just the CDR3 is kept, 48 bases in frame from base 1. V lost 0 bases and J lost 7 bases; the stretch between them is 18 bases long. The germline V gene sets CDR1 to SGDLS and CDR2 to YYNGEE. The CDR3 regions of human TCRbeta chains were analyzed by immunosequencing. From the authors' description of their analysis: Repertoire TCRs were checked for matches against a reference library of SARS-CoV-2-specific TCRs that had been generated using the MIRA antigen-specificity platform. Breadth meant the fraction of unique TCRs that were SARS-CoV-2-associated, whereas depth meant the fraction of total T cells that were SARS-CoV-2-associated. Using the MIRA data, each spike-specific TCR was mapped to the spike region that the TCR reacts to and placed in a CD4 or CD8 class. Log10-transformed breadth and depth values were compared by one-way ANOVA with Sidak's multiple comparisons tests. The clones in this table, taken by TCRdb from immuneACCESS, are in-frame only. Not every clone is retained; where verified, under half of the shortfall comes from an unresolved V gene, and the cause of the rest is unknown. From that table come the V and J calls and clone size; the DNA was used to work out D and trimming. Within this sample are about 140,000 clones, with about 90% of them counted one time only. Around 3.3% of the sample comes from the top ten.

The time point label, read with the paper, signifies: about 28 days (+/-7) after the second vaccine dose. AZD1222 recipients whose second dose came at about 4 weeks and those whose second dose came at about 12 weeks were combined into one group, since spike-specific TCR depth and breadth did not differ between the two schedules. The vaccinee samples were drawn from two UK trials, COV001 and COV002, one of which was a single-blind randomized controlled phase 2/3 trial testing AZD1222 (ChAdOx1 nCoV-19) in healthy adults. Trial participant PBMC samples were collected at day 0 and day 28 after the second dose for TCRbeta chain sequencing. As regards this clone: The antigen it recognizes is unknown. The input lacks base qualities; no much larger clone sits a single base away.

The receptor chain draws on TRBV9 and TRBJ2-3, with TRBD2 as a weak D call on 7 bases. The specimen comprised peripheral blood, sampled 28 days after the second AZD1222 dose. This sequence was found in an adult who received the AZD1222 COVID-19 vaccine. CDR3 loop: CASSVGGGHGGNTQYF. The bases read TGTGCCAGCAGCGTAGGGGGGGGCCATGGTGGGAATACGCAGTATTTT.